This TCR beta chain is from a study of T-cell memory formation after mild COVID-19. In the study overall: The two donors had largely donor-specific TCR clusters. The study, taken as a whole, reports: A second wave of clones peaked on day 37, and their SARS-CoV-2 specificity went unconfirmed. Clones contracting across day 15 to 85 had a balanced CD4/CD8 profile; later expanding clones leaned CD4+.

5'RACE with constant-segment primers built TCRalpha and TCRbeta cDNA libraries with UMIs. TCRdb independently ran MiXCR on the 5' RACE reads; one entry per CDR3 protein. In the table there are 350,000 to 450,000 distinct CDR3 sequences, 13% to 15% of which are singletons. Note on this clonotype: Its specificity is unknown.

The trim removed 2 bases at V and 0 bases at J, leaving 10 bases unmatched. The V gene's germline CDR1 is SGHTA and CDR2 FQGNSA. This CDR3 contains 19 residues. The receptor was isolated from a man younger than 30 who had mild COVID-19 (a few samples of this study predate the infection). Cell type and time point are not known. The chain couples TRBV7-2 to TRBJ1-5; 10 nucleotides align to TRBD1. Source material: PBMCs or a T cell subset sorted from them (not recorded which). For the CDR3, the DNA is TGTGCCAGCAGCTTATCCAGGACAGGGGGTGCGTATAGCAATCAGCCCCAGCATTTT. It encodes CASSLSRTGGAYSNQPQHF.